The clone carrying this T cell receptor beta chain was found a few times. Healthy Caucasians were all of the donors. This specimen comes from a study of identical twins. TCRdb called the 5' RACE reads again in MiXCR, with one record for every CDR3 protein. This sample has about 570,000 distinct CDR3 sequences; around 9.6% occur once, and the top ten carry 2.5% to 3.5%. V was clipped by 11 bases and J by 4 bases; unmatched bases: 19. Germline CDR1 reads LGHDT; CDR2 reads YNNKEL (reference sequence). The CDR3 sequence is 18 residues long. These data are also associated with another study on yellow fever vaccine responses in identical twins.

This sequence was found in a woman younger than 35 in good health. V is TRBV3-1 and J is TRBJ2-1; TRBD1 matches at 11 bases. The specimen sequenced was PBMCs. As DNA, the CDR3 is TGTGCCTGCTGCCAAGGGACGGGACAGGGGGTTCGGTACAATGAGCAGTTCTTC. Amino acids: CACCQGTGQGVRYNEQFF.